A single sample is the source of the 5 T cell receptor beta chains below, sequenced in a study of response to subunit inactivated influenza vaccine. A single record per CDR3 protein comes from TCRdb applying MiXCR to the RT-PCR reads. The table records around 710,000 distinct CDR3 sequences, approximately 13% of them present only once. The starting material was PBMCs from blood, obtained 14 to 15 days before vaccination. Receptor source: a man aged 45-65 years who received an inactivated influenza vaccine.

The CDR3 nucleotides read TGTGCCAGCAGCCCGGGATACCAGAACACTGAAGCTTTCTTT. It yields the protein CASSPGYQNTEAFF. V and J are TRBV12-3 or TRBV12-4 and TRBJ1-1, with unresolved D. The CDR3 has 14 amino acids. Trimming removed 6 bases from V and 1 base from J, with 12 bases in between.

The genes are TRBV7-2 and TRBJ1-1, with D perhaps matching TRBD1 (6 bases). Germline V CDR1 and CDR2: SGHTA, FQGNSA. The CDR3 sequence is 12 residues long. V shed 4 bases and J shed 11 bases, with 14 bases lying between them. CDR3 sequence (DNA): TGTGCCAGCAGCTACCAGGGGAAGAGGGCTTTCTTT. This translates into CASSYQGKRAFF.

This clonotype has just a few counts. This chain joins TRBV6-2 or TRBV6-3 and TRBJ2-3, with 12 bases matching TRBD2. From germline, CDR1 is MNHEY and CDR2 SVGEGT. V lost 0 bases to trimming and J lost 4 bases; unmatched junction nucleotides: 14. This CDR3 region has 20 residues. The CDR3 loop reads CASSYSTSGGHQPGSDTQYF. CDR3 in DNA: TGTGCCAGCAGTTACTCGACTAGCGGGGGCCACCAGCCTGGCTCAGATACGCAGTATTTT.

The rearrangement joins TRBV4-3 to TRBJ2-4, with D uncertain. There are 12 residues in the CDR3. The V end was cut by 0 bases, the J end by 15 bases, with 12 bases between. Germline lookup yields CDR1 LGHNA and CDR2 YSLEER. The CDR3 reads CASSQEQGRPYF. CDR3 nucleotide sequence: TGCGCCAGCAGCCAAGAACAAGGGCGCCCGTACTTC.

This clonotype was seen at least ten times. CDR3 sequence (DNA): TGCGCCAGCAGCCAAGTAGGGGGGGGACACCTGAACACTGAAGCTTTCTTT. This translates into CASSQVGGGHLNTEAFF. The chain combines TRBV4-1 with TRBJ1-1; TRBD1 might be the D (6 bases). The CDR3 is 17 amino acids. Germline V gene data show CDR1 as MGHRA and CDR2 as YSYEKL. V dropped 1 base and J dropped 0 bases, with 15 bases sitting between them.